The count of the clone carrying this TCR beta chain is one. Its matching antigen is unknown. Per the germline V gene, CDR1 is SGHDT and CDR2 is YYEEEE. The CDR3 runs to 14 residues. The germline V and J ends were trimmed by 2 bases and 3 bases, with 11 bases remaining between them. Sorting of CD4+ naive, central memory, regulatory and stem cell-like memory cells was performed via CD45RO/CCR7/CD25/CD127/CD95/CD27. The data were taken from a study of beta chain features in type 1 diabetes. Overall study results and limits: The question of HLA type influencing TCRB rearrangement was one that remained unresolved here.

Reverse transcription of all isolated RNA meant that expressed TCRB transcripts were sequenced. Sequencing was performed with immunoSEQ multiplex PCR; in TCRdb, only in-frame clones are kept and a portion is missing. The sample has 400,000 to 450,000 clones, more than 11% seen once; the top ten hold 0.035% to 0.045%. This receptor was obtained from a young man in good health. Sequenced: naive CD4+ T cells from blood. The chain uses TRBV5-6 and TRBJ2-5; D ambiguous. The CDR3 coding sequence is TGTGCCAGCAGCTTAAAACTGGGTAAAGAGACCCAGTACTTC. Translated: CASSLKLGKETQYF.